This T cell receptor (beta chain) comes out of a study of Tregs in tolerant kidney transplant recipients. The V gene's germline CDR1 is PRHDT and CDR2 FYEKMQ (reference sequence). The ends were cut back, 4 bases at V and 5 bases at J, with 23 bases in the middle. The CDR3 consists of 18 residues. Generated by immunoSEQ multiplex PCR, the TCRdb table keeps only in-frame clones and is missing some. The sample contains approximately 60,000 clones, 98% of which appear only once. About this clone: No antigen is known for it.

Study-level results: For some patients, primers changed over time, blocking nucleotide-level comparison.

The material was Tregs from blood, obtained before the transplant. V and J are TRBV13 and TRBJ2-2, with D maybe TRBD2 (6 bases). The source of this sequence is a human donor who received a combined kidney and bone marrow transplant. The CDR3, as DNA: TGTGCCAGCAGCTCCCCTGGGGTCGGAGCGGGTCATACCGGGGAGCTGTTTTTT. This sequence encodes CASSSPGVGAGHTGELFF.